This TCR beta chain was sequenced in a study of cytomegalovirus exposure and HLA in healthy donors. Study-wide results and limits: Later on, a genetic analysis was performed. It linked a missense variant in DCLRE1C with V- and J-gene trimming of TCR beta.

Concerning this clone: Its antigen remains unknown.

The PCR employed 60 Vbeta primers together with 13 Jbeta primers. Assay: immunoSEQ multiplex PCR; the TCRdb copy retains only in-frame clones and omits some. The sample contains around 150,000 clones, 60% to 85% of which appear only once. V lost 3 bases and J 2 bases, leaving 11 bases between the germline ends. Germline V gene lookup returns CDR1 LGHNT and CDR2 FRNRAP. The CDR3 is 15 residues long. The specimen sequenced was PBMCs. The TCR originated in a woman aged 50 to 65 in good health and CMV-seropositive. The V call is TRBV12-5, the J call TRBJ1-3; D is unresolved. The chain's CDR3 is CASGFLSGTGNTIYF. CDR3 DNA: TGTGCTAGTGGTTTCCTGAGCGGGACTGGAAACACCATATATTTT.